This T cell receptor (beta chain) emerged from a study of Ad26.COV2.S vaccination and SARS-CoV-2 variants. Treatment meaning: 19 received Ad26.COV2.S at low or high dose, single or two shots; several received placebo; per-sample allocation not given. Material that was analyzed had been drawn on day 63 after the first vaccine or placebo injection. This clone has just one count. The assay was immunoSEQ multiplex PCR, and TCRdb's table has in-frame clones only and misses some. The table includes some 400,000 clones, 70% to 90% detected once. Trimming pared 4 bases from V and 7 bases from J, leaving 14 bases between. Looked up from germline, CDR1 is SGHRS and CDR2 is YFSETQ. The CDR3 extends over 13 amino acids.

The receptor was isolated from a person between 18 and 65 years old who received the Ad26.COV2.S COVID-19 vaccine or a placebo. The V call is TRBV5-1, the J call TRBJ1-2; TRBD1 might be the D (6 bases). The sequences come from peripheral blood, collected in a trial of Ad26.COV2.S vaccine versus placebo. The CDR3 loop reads CASSQGTGGGYTF. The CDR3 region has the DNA TGCGCCAGCAGCCAGGGGACTGGCGGTGGCTACACCTTC.